These 9 T cell receptor beta chains originate from one sample sequenced in a study of blood T cells in healthy people across ages. Then a second PCR, running roughly 7 to 11 cycles, was carried out with a sample-barcoded 5' primer and a J-beta primer mix. TCRdb recomputed calls from the 5' RACE reads with MiXCR, one row per CDR3 protein. The table records 1.4 million to 1.5 million distinct CDR3 sequences, around 42% of them present only once. Material: blood. These receptors were obtained from a woman between 18 and 29 years old in good health.

The rearrangement joins TRBV5-6 to TRBJ2-1; D may be TRBD2 (5 bases). CDR3 length: 15 amino acids. Germline V lookup: CDR1 SGHDT, CDR2 YYEEEE. V gave up 0 bases and J gave up 2 bases, with 9 bases separating them. This CDR3 is CASSLGVGAYNEQFF. The CDR3 DNA reads TGTGCCAGCAGCTTGGGCGTGGGAGCCTACAATGAGCAGTTCTTC.

This clonotype was found a few times. The rearrangement uses TRBV12-3 or TRBV12-4 and TRBJ2-4; TRBD1 is a possible D gene (7 bases). Trimming removed 5 bases at V and 5 bases at J, with 16 bases between. The length of the CDR3 is 15 residues. In DNA, the CDR3 is TGTGCCAGCAGTCCCCAGGGGGGCAGAGAAAACATTCAGTACTTC. Translating it yields CASSPQGGRENIQYF.

V usage is TRBV10-3 and J usage is TRBJ1-2; 9 positions agree with TRBD1. This CDR3 is 11 amino acids long. The ends lost 2 bases at V and 11 bases at J; junction bases unmatched: 0. Germline V lookup: CDR1 ENHRY, CDR2 SYGVKD. The CDR3 loop is CAISEDRGYTF. For the CDR3, the DNA is TGTGCCATCAGTGAGGACAGGGGGTACACCTTC.

The chain joins TRBV3-1 to TRBJ2-5; 8 bases agree with TRBD2. V lost 4 bases, J lost 5 bases, and 12 bases stayed unmatched. CDR1 and CDR2 (germline): LGHDT, YNNKEL (reference sequence). This CDR3 region has 16 residues. The CDR3 bases are TGTGCCAGCAGCCCTTCACCGGGGACTAGAGGCGAGACCCAGTACTTC. Encoded protein: CASSPSPGTRGETQYF.

This clonotype has only a few counts. This sequence joins TRBV4-1 and TRBJ1-4; 7 bases align to TRBD1. The junction had 1 base not matched to a gene; V was cut back by 2 bases and J by 1 base. The germline CDR1 and CDR2 sequences are MGHRA and YSYEKL. The CDR3 totals 15 residues. The DNA for the CDR3 is TGCGCCAGCAGCCAAACAGGGGAAACTAATGAAAAACTGTTTTTT. This sequence encodes CASSQTGETNEKLFF.

The rearrangement uses TRBV6-1 and TRBJ2-5, with 7 bases identical to TRBD1. V shed 8 bases and J 1 base; nucleotides not matched to a gene: 4. The CDR3 runs 13 residues. Per germline, CDR1 MNHNS and CDR2 SASEGT. As DNA, the CDR3 is TGTGCCAGCGGGAGACAGGGCCAAGAGACCCAGTACTTC. Translation gives CASGRQGQETQYF.

The sample holds a few counts of this clonotype. The V call is TRBV30, the J call TRBJ1-2, with a weak D call TRBD1 (5 bases). The CDR3 contains 15 residues. With 4 bases removed from V and 3 bases from J, the gap between germline ends came to 18 bases. CDR1 and CDR2 from the germline V gene are GTSNPN and SVGIG (reference sequence). The CDR3 spells CAWNLKLGTHYGYTF. The DNA of the CDR3 is TGTGCCTGGAACCTGAAGTTGGGGACCCACTATGGCTACACCTTC.

This clonotype was seen repeatedly, ten times or more. This chain connects TRBV10-3 to TRBJ1-4; perhaps TRBD1 as D (6 bases). The CDR3 loop spans 17 amino acids. Per the germline V gene, CDR1 is ENHRY and CDR2 is SYGVKD. V lost 2 bases and J lost 10, with 23 bases in between. The chain's CDR3 is CAISEPEDSRRWGKLFF. As DNA, the CDR3 is TGTGCCATCAGTGAGCCTGAGGACAGCCGCCGCTGGGGAAAACTGTTTTTT.

In its sample, this clonotype was seen a few times. The J gene is TRBJ2-6, the V gene TRBV20-1; D is uncertain. The CDR3 totals 13 residues. The germline V gene has CDR1 DFQATT and CDR2 SNEGSKA (reference sequence). The ends were cut back, 4 bases at V and 2 bases at J, with 6 bases in the middle. CDR3 sequence (DNA): TGCAGTGCTAAGATAACTGGGGCCAACGTCCTGACTTTC. It codes for CSAKITGANVLTF.